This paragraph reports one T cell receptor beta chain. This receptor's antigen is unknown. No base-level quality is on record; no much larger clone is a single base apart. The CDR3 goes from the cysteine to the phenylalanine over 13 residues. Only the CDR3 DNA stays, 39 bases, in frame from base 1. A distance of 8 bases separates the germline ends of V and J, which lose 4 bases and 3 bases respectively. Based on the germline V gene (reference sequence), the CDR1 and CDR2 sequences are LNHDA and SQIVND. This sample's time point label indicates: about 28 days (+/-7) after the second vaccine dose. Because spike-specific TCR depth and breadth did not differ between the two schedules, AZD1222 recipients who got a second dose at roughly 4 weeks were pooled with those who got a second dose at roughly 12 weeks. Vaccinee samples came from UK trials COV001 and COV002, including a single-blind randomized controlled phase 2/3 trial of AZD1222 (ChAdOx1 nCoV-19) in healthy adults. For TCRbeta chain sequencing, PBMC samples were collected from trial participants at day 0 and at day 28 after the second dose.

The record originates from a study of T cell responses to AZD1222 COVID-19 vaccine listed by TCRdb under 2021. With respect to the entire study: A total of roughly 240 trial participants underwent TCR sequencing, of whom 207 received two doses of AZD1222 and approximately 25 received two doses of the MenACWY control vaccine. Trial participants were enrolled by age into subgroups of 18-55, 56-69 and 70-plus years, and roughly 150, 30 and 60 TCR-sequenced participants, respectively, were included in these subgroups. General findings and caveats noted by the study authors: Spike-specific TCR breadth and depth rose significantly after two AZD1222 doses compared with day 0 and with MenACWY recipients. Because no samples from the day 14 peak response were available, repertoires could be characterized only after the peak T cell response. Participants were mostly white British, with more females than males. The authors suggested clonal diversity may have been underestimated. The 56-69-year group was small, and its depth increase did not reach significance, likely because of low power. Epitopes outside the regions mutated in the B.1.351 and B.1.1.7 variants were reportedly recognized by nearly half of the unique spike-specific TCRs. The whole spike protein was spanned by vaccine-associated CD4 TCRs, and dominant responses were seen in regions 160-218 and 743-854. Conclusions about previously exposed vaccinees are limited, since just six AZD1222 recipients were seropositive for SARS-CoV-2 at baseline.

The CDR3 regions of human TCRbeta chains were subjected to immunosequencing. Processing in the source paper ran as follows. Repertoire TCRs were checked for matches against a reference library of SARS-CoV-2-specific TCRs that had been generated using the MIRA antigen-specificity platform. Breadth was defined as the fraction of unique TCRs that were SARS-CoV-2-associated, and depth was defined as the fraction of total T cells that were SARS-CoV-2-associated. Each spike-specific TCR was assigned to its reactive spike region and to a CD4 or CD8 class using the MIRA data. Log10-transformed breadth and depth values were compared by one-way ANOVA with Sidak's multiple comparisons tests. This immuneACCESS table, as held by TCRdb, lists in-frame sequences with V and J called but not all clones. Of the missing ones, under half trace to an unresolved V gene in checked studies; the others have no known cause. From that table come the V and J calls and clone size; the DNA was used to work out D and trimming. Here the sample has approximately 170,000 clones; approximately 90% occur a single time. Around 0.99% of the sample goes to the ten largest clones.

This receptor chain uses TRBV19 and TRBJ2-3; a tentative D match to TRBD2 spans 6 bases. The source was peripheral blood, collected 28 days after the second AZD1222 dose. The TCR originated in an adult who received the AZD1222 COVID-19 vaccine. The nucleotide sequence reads TGTGCCAGTAGTAGCGGGGCGACAGATACGCAGTATTTT. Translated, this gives CASSSGATDTQYF.